These T cell receptor beta chains were read from a single sample in a study of T-cell memory formation after mild COVID-19. TCRdb re-analysed the 5' RACE reads in MiXCR, keeping a single row per CDR3 protein. Of about 100,000 distinct CDR3 sequences listed, under 15% are singletons. The sample was PBMCs or a T cell subset sorted from them (not recorded which). These receptors were obtained from a man aged 18 to 29 who had mild COVID-19 (a few samples of this study predate the infection). Cell type and time point are not known. Each CDR3 is given with its conserved first and last residue. A D gene is named only where the DNA matches it firmly. The size field is filled for only some rows; it gives once, few, many or a size class.

v_call: TRBV7-9; d_call: NA; j_call: TRBJ2-5; clone_size: many; cdr3_aa: CASSPSGGGLRETQYF; cdr3_nt: TGTGCCAGCAGCCCCTCGGGAGGGGGCCTGCGGGAGACCCAGTACTTC
v_call: TRBV19; d_call: TRBD1; j_call: TRBJ1-1; clone_size: once; cdr3_aa: CASSRDRETAFF; cdr3_nt: TGTGCCAGTAGTCGGGACAGGGAGACGGCTTTCTTT
v_call: TRBV30; d_call: NA; j_call: TRBJ2-3; clone_size: NA; cdr3_aa: CAWTGGATDTQYF; cdr3_nt: TGTGCCTGGACGGGCGGAGCCACAGATACGCAGTATTTT
v_call: TRBV11-3; d_call: TRBD1; j_call: TRBJ2-7; clone_size: few; cdr3_aa: CASSPGQNYEQYF; cdr3_nt: TGTGCCAGCAGCCCGGGACAGAACTACGAGCAGTACTTC
v_call: TRBV20-1; d_call: NA; j_call: TRBJ2-2; clone_size: few; cdr3_aa: CSARINPPGELFF; cdr3_nt: TGCAGTGCTAGAATCAATCCCCCCGGGGAGCTGTTTTTT
v_call: TRBV7-6; d_call: NA; j_call: TRBJ1-1; clone_size: few; cdr3_aa: CASSLEDGMNTEAFF; cdr3_nt: TGTGCCAGCAGCTTAGAAGACGGAATGAACACTGAAGCTTTCTTT
v_call: TRBV9; d_call: TRBD1; j_call: TRBJ2-1; clone_size: NA; cdr3_aa: CASSPGTGANEQFF; cdr3_nt: TGTGCCAGCAGCCCGGGGACAGGGGCCAATGAGCAGTTCTTC
v_call: TRBV7-6; d_call: TRBD2; j_call: TRBJ2-3; clone_size: many; cdr3_aa: CASSPRGGTMDTQYF; cdr3_nt: TGTGCCAGCAGCCCCCGGGGGGGCACAATGGATACGCAGTATTTT
v_call: TRBV7-9; d_call: NA; j_call: TRBJ2-5; clone_size: many; cdr3_aa: CASSLDLYQETQYF; cdr3_nt: TGTGCCAGCAGCTTAGACCTGTACCAAGAGACCCAGTACTTC
v_call: TRBV4-3; d_call: TRBD2; j_call: TRBJ2-7; clone_size: few; cdr3_aa: CASSQGIAGGHYEQYF; cdr3_nt: TGCGCCAGCAGCCAGGGAATAGCGGGGGGCCACTACGAGCAGTACTTC
v_call: TRBV19; d_call: TRBD1; j_call: TRBJ1-6; clone_size: NA; cdr3_aa: CASRPGGVSPLHF; cdr3_nt: TGTGCCAGTAGGCCAGGGGGAGTTTCACCCCTCCACTTT
v_call: TRBV5-1; d_call: NA; j_call: TRBJ1-2; clone_size: NA; cdr3_aa: CASSPGGGPANYGYTF; cdr3_nt: TGCGCCAGCAGCCCAGGTGGCGGGCCTGCCAACTATGGCTACACCTTC
v_call: TRBV27; d_call: TRBD1; j_call: TRBJ2-1; clone_size: few; cdr3_aa: CASTQTGGNEQFF; cdr3_nt: TGTGCCAGCACCCAGACAGGGGGCAATGAGCAGTTCTTC
v_call: TRBV10-3; d_call: NA; j_call: TRBJ2-3; clone_size: NA; cdr3_aa: CAISDDWPDTQYF; cdr3_nt: TGTGCCATCAGCGACGACTGGCCAGATACGCAGTATTTT
v_call: TRBV29-1; d_call: TRBD2; j_call: TRBJ2-3; clone_size: few; cdr3_aa: CSVVTSGGITDTQYF; cdr3_nt: TGCAGCGTTGTGACTAGCGGGGGGATCACAGATACGCAGTATTTT
v_call: TRBV12-3/TRBV12-4; d_call: NA; j_call: TRBJ2-7; clone_size: many; cdr3_aa: CASSLREDEQYF; cdr3_nt: TGTGCCAGCAGTTTAAGGGAGGACGAGCAGTACTTC
v_call: TRBV4-1; d_call: TRBD1; j_call: TRBJ1-4; clone_size: NA; cdr3_aa: CASRYRTGGNIEKLFF; cdr3_nt: TGCGCCAGCAGGTATCGGACAGGGGGAAATATTGAAAAACTGTTTTTT
v_call: TRBV3-1; d_call: TRBD2; j_call: TRBJ2-1; clone_size: few; cdr3_aa: CASSRSGGNEQFF; cdr3_nt: TGTGCCAGCAGCCGTAGCGGGGGCAATGAGCAGTTCTTC
v_call: TRBV19; d_call: TRBD2; j_call: TRBJ2-1; clone_size: NA; cdr3_aa: CATADLEAGPTYNEQFF; cdr3_nt: TGTGCCACCGCCGACCTAGAAGCGGGGCCTACCTACAATGAGCAGTTCTTC
v_call: TRBV9; d_call: NA; j_call: TRBJ2-3; clone_size: NA; cdr3_aa: CASSVFGTTSPYTQYF; cdr3_nt: TGTGCCAGCAGCGTATTCGGGACAACATCCCCATATACGCAGTATTTT
v_call: TRBV7-8; d_call: TRBD1; j_call: TRBJ2-3; clone_size: NA; cdr3_aa: CASRGSQGITDTQYF; cdr3_nt: TGTGCCAGCAGAGGGTCACAGGGGATCACAGATACGCAGTATTTT
v_call: TRBV6-7; d_call: NA; j_call: TRBJ2-5; clone_size: few; cdr3_aa: CASRQEETQYF; cdr3_nt: TGTGCCAGCAGGCAAGAAGAGACCCAGTACTTC
v_call: TRBV4-3; d_call: TRBD2; j_call: TRBJ2-2; clone_size: few; cdr3_aa: CASTSGGIPGELFF; cdr3_nt: TGCGCCAGCACGTCCGGGGGGATTCCCGGGGAGCTGTTTTTT
v_call: TRBV7-3; d_call: TRBD2; j_call: TRBJ2-1; clone_size: NA; cdr3_aa: CASSSKTSGEQFF; cdr3_nt: TGTGCCAGCAGCTCAAAAACTAGCGGGGAGCAGTTCTTC
v_call: TRBV5-5; d_call: NA; j_call: TRBJ2-7; clone_size: few; cdr3_aa: CASILGAEQYF; cdr3_nt: TGTGCCAGCATCCTCGGGGCTGAGCAGTACTTC
v_call: TRBV7-9; d_call: TRBD1; j_call: TRBJ1-2; clone_size: few; cdr3_aa: CASSSAGQGGRGYTF; cdr3_nt: TGTGCCAGCAGCTCGGCCGGACAGGGGGGTCGAGGCTACACCTTC
v_call: TRBV3-1; d_call: TRBD1; j_call: TRBJ1-2; clone_size: many; cdr3_aa: CASRRTGGGGYTF; cdr3_nt: TGTGCCAGCAGACGGACAGGGGGCGGTGGCTACACCTTC
v_call: TRBV6-1; d_call: TRBD1; j_call: TRBJ2-5; clone_size: NA; cdr3_aa: CASSGGQGDSETQYF; cdr3_nt: TGTGCCAGCAGCGGAGGACAGGGGGATTCAGAGACCCAGTACTTC
v_call: TRBV7-9; d_call: TRBD1; j_call: TRBJ1-6; clone_size: few; cdr3_aa: CASSFTGGGKNSPLHF; cdr3_nt: TGTGCCAGCAGCTTCACAGGGGGCGGGAAAAATTCACCCCTCCACTTT